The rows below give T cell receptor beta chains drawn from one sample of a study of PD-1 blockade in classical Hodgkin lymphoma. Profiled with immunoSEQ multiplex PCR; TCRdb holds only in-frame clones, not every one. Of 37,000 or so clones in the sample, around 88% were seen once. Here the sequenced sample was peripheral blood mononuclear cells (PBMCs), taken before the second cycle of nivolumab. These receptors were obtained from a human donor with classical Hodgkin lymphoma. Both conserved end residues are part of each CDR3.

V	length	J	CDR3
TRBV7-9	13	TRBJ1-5	CASSLDGNQPQHF
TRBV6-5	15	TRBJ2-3	CASSYGGVGTDTQYF
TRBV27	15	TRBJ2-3	CASSPLAGGSAPQYF
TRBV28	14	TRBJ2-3	CASRDPILADTQYF
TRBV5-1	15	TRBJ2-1	CASSLKRSSYNEQFF
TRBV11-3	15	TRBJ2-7	CASSPALSGYYEQYF
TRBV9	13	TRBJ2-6	CASSPAHNNVLTF
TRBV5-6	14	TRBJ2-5	CASSFSDRKETQYF
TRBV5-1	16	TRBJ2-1	CASSPISGIADNEQFF
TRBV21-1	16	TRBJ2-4	CASSKVQGSAKNIQYF
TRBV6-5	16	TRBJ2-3	CASSYSNRGLSRTQYF
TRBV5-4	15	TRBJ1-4	CASSLAGGNNEKLFF
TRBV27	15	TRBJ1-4	CASSFRALVDEKLFF
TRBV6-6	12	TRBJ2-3	CASGSGTDTQYF
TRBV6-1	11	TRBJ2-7	CASNRAYEQYF
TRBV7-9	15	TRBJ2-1	CASSGSGNTNNEQFF
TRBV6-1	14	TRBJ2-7	CASSSTRSSNEQYF
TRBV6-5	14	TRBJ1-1	CASSYSSLNTEAFF
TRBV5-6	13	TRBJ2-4	CASSFGTQNIQYF
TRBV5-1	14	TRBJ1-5	CASSLWGGFQPQHF
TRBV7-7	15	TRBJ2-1	CASSSDRGTTNEQFF
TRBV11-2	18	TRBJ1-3	CASSLGTGQAGSGNTIYF
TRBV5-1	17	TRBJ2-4	CASSLEGGDRTPDGKYF
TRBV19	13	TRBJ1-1	CASSIAQGTEAFF
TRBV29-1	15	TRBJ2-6	CSAGQGGSGANVLTF
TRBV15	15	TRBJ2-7	CATSRGEGLGYEQYF
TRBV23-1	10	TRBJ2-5	CARAWAAQYF
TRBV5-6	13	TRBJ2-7	CASSLDSKMEQYF
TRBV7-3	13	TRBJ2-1	CASSLAGSNEQFF
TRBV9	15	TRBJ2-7	CASSKSGRGSYEQYF
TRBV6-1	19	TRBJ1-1	CASSEGGLTFRGSDTEAFF
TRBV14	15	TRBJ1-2	CASSPMGQGTYGYTF
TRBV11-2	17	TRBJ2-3	CASSLEGALAFTDTQYF
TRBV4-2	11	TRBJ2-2	CASKSKIRLFF
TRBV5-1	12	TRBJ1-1	CASRRTNTEAFF
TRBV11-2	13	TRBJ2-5	CASSHLYVETQYF
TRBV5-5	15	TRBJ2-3	CASSPSGRATDTQYF
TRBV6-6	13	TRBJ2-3	CAARGVGPDTQYF
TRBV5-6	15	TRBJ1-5	CASSWNREGLQPQHF
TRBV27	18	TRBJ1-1	CASSLFAPTRQGGPEAFF
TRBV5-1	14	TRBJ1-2	CASSSAEPNYGYTF
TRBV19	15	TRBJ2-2	CASSLNSVVSGELFF
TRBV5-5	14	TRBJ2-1	CASSFGTQGSEQFF
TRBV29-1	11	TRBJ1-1	CSVVVNTEAFF
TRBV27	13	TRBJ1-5	CASSHRSNQPQHF
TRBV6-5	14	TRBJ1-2	CASSPSLGHYGYTF
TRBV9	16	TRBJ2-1	CASSVSQLALNNEQFF
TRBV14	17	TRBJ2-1	CASSRGVGEGLHHEQFF
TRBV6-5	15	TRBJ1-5	CASSYAGVVGQPQHF
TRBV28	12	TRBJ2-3	CASSFGSGIEYF
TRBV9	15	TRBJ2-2	CASSARGLNTGELFF
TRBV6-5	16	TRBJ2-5	CASSYSSQTGGETQYF
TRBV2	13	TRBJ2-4	CASTVLGRDIQYF
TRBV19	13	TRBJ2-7	CASSVGYSYEQYF
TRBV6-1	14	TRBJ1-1	CASSEGRANTEAFF
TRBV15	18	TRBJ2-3	CATSSYSGTSGSTDTQYF